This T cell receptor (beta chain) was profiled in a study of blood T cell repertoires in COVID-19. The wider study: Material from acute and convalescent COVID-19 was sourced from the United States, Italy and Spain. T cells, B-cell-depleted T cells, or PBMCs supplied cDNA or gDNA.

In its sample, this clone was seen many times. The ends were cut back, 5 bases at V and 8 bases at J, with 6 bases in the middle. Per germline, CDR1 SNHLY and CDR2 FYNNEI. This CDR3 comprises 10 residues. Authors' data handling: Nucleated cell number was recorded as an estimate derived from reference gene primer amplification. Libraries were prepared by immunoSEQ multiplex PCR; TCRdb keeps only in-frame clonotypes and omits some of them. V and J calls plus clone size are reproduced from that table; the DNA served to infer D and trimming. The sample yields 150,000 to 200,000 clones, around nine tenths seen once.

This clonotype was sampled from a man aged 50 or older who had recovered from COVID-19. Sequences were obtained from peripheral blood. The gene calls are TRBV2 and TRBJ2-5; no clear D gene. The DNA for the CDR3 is TGTGCCAGCAGTACGAGTACCCAGTACTTC. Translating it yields CASSTSTQYF.